A single sample is the source of the 25 T cell receptor beta chains below, sequenced in a study of T cells in Graves' hyperthyroidism and ophthalmopathy. What was amplified from RNA transcripts were TCR beta CDR3 regions. Primed by the HTBI set, a first-round RT-PCR was run on the TCR CDR3. TCRdb independently ran MiXCR on the multiplex PCR reads; one entry per CDR3 protein. The sample records about 560,000 distinct CDR3 sequences, approximately 44% being singletons. Sequenced: peripheral blood or thyroid tissue (not recorded which). The receptors here all came from a woman in her late teens or twenties with Graves' hyperthyroidism.

This clonotype was counted only a few times. In DNA, the CDR3 is TGTGCCAGTAGTACCGCTGTAATGGGAGAGACCCAGTACTTC. Residues: CASSTAVMGETQYF. The chain joins TRBV19 to TRBJ2-5; the D is unclear. CDR1 and CDR2 from the germline V gene are LNHDA and SQIVND (reference sequence). V dropped 4 bases and J dropped 4 bases, with 13 bases sitting between them. The CDR3 contains 14 residues.

This clonotype has a handful of counts. V gene TRBV20-1 combines with J gene TRBJ1-1; D call uncertain. The germline gives CDR1 DFQATT, CDR2 SNEGSKA (reference sequence). The CDR3 extends over 11 amino acids. The CDR3 reads CRVGGRTEAFF. The CDR3 DNA sequence: TGCAGGGTTGGAGGGCGTACTGAAGCTTTCTTT.

This rearrangement joins TRBV10-2 to TRBJ1-1; D is uncertain. Trimming removed 8 bases at V and 3 bases at J, with 13 bases between. CDR1 and CDR2 (germline): WSHSY, SAAADI. CDR3 length: 13 residues. The CDR3 loop reads CASGLEIHTEAFF. The CDR3 coding sequence is TGCGCCAGCGGTCTTGAGATCCACACTGAAGCTTTCTTT.

The chain combines TRBV2 with TRBJ2-2; D tentatively reads TRBD1 or TRBD2 (6 bases each). V was shortened by 5 bases and J by 3 bases, with 13 bases between the two germline ends. Germline lookup yields CDR1 SNHLY and CDR2 FYNNEI. The CDR3 totals 15 residues. The CDR3 protein is CASSPGAKYTGELFF. The CDR3 bases are TGTGCCAGCAGTCCGGGGGCTAAATACACCGGGGAGCTGTTTTTT.

This clonotype was recorded many times. This sequence joins TRBV7-9 and TRBJ1-6, with TRBD1 matching 9 bases. The CDR3 has 14 residues. J was trimmed by 11 bases and V by 5 bases; bases with no gene match: 7. CDR1 is SEHNR, CDR2 FQNEAQ, per germline (reference sequence). DNA of the CDR3: TGTGCCAGCAGCCTAGGACAGGGGTTGACACCCCTCCACTTT. Protein sequence: CASSLGQGLTPLHF.

CDR3 residues: CASREDSEAFF. The CDR3 DNA sequence: TGTGCCAGCAGGGAAGACAGTGAAGCTTTCTTT. The chain couples TRBV12-3 or TRBV12-4 to TRBJ1-1, with D perhaps TRBD1 (5 bases). With 6 bases removed from V and 7 bases from J, the gap between germline ends came to 9 bases. CDR3 length equals 11 residues.

This clonotype has just one count. This sequence joins TRBV7-9 and TRBJ2-2; possibly TRBD2 for D (6 bases). Trimming shortened V by 7 bases and J by 1 base, and 10 bases separated the two germline ends. This CDR3 is built from 14 residues. The germline gives CDR1 SEHNR, CDR2 FQNEAQ (reference sequence). Here the CDR3 reads CASTPEGNTGELFF. CDR3 DNA: TGTGCCAGCACCCCGGAGGGGAACACCGGGGAGCTGTTTTTT.

This chain uses TRBV25-1 with TRBJ2-6; 12 bases map to TRBD2. V shed 8 bases, J shed 2 bases, and the junction held 10 bases outside the gene matches. Germline V gene sequence: CDR1 MGHDK, CDR2 SYGVNS. The CDR3 has 18 amino acids. Written as DNA, the CDR3 is TGTGCCAGCGTTGAGGCTAGCGGGAGGGCCGCTGGGGCCAACGTCCTGACTTTC. Encoded protein: CASVEASGRAAGANVLTF.

The J gene is TRBJ1-4, the V gene TRBV2, with 8 bases matching TRBD1. V trimming: 7 bases; J trimming: 8 bases; junction bases outside the gene matches: 9. The CDR3 covers 14 residues. The V gene's germline CDR1 is SNHLY and CDR2 FYNNEI. CDR3 residues: CASKPGTGGEKLFF. Written as DNA, the CDR3 is TGTGCCAGCAAACCCGGGACAGGAGGGGAAAAACTGTTTTTT.

CDR3 loop: CASSFLGWNTEAFF. The CDR3 coding sequence is TGCGCCAGCAGCTTCCTAGGGTGGAACACTGAAGCTTTCTTT. The chain joins TRBV5-1 to TRBJ1-1; D unresolved. Germline lookup yields CDR1 SGHRS and CDR2 YFSETQ. The CDR3 totals 14 residues. V lost 2 bases and J lost 1, with 9 bases in between.

This clonotype was seen a handful of times. The J gene is TRBJ1-1, the V gene TRBV7-9; 7 nucleotides line up with TRBD1. Trimming at V came to 3 bases and at J to 2 bases, leaving 6 bases not matched to a gene. The CDR3 is 15 residues long. Germline CDR1 reads SEHNR; CDR2 reads FQNEAQ (reference sequence). The CDR3 spells CASSLVGTENTEAFF. CDR3 in DNA: TGTGCCAGCAGCTTGGTAGGGACAGAAAACACTGAAGCTTTCTTT.

This chain links TRBV20-1 with TRBJ1-2; D remains unclear. The V end lost 0 bases, the J end lost 7 bases, and 15 bases lay between the germline ends. The length of the CDR3 is 14 residues. Germline-derived CDR1 and CDR2 are DFQATT and SNEGSKA (reference sequence). CDR3 bases: TGCAGTGCTAGAGATGACGGGCTTTCAGGTGGCTACACCTTC. Encoded protein: CSARDDGLSGGYTF.

J is TRBJ1-1 and V is TRBV12-3 or TRBV12-4, with a weak D call TRBD1 (5 bases). The V end was cut by 7 bases, the J end by 9 bases, with 15 bases between. CDR3 size: 12 residues. CDR3 protein: CASNSAGSKAFF. The CDR3 region has the DNA TGTGCCAGCAACTCGGCAGGGAGTAAAGCTTTCTTT.

In this sample, this clonotype turned up a few times. A junction boundary mismatches the germline segment, possibly from a read error. The chain has TRBV2 and TRBJ2-2; D is uncertain. The CDR3 is made up of 14 amino acids. From germline, CDR1 is SNHLY and CDR2 FYNNEI. Written as DNA, the CDR3 is TGTGCCAGCAGCGAAGCACGAGAGGCCGGGGAGCTGTTTTTT. The encoded protein is CASSEAREAGELFF.

This clonotype showed up many times. The rearrangement joins TRBV25-1 to TRBJ2-7; no clear D. The CDR3 spans 14 residues. V was trimmed by 1 base and J by 1 base, leaving 8 bases between them. CDR1 is MGHDK and CDR2 is SYGVNS in the germline V gene. CDR3 DNA: TGTGCCAGCAGTGAATTATCCGCTTCCTACGAGCAGTACTTC. It specifies CASSELSASYEQYF.

V gene TRBV10-3 combines with J gene TRBJ1-6; D remains unclear. V lost 4 bases to trimming and J lost 7 bases, with 14 bases between them. This CDR3 is built from 15 residues. Germline CDR1 is ENHRY and CDR2 is SYGVKD. The CDR3 loop is CAISGSGRMNSPLHF. CDR3 in DNA: TGTGCCATCAGTGGCTCCGGACGGATGAATTCACCCCTCCACTTT.

The chain joins TRBV2 to TRBJ1-4, with 7 nucleotides matching TRBD1. Germline V gives CDR1 SNHLY, CDR2 FYNNEI. Trimming cost V 3 bases and J 0 bases; bases outside gene matches: 1. The length of the CDR3 is 15 residues. This CDR3 reads CASSEGQTTNEKLFF. The CDR3 nucleotides are TGTGCCAGCAGTGAGGGACAGACAACTAATGAAAAACTGTTTTTT.

This clonotype was observed a handful of times. This chain joins TRBV9 and TRBJ2-7; possibly TRBD2 for D (5 bases). Germline values: CDR1 SGDLS, CDR2 YYNGEE. The CDR3 is 15 amino acids. The germline V and J ends were trimmed by 0 bases and 0 bases, with 10 bases remaining between them. CDR3 in DNA: TGTGCCAGCAGCGTAGCCGGGGTCCCCTCCTACGAGCAGTACTTC. This encodes CASSVAGVPSYEQYF. Complete variable domain (other parts from reference TRBV9 and TRBJ2-7): DSGVTQTPKHLITATGQRVTLRCSPRSGDLSVYWYQQSLDQGLQFLIQYYNGEERAKGNILERFSAQQFPDLHSELNLSSLELGDSALYFCASSVAGVPSYEQYFGPGTRLTVT.

This chain joins TRBV2 and TRBJ1-2; no reliable D call. Germline V gene sequence: CDR1 SNHLY, CDR2 FYNNEI. The CDR3 is made up of 15 amino acids. V was pared by 6 bases and J by 9 bases, with 23 bases between. CDR3 loop: CASRLLDVAGSRYTF. In DNA, the CDR3 is TGTGCCAGCAGGTTATTGGACGTGGCGGGTTCCCGCTACACCTTC.

The rearrangement links TRBV7-3 to TRBJ2-3; D not resolved. This CDR3 has 13 amino acids. V shed 1 base and J shed 0 bases, with 2 bases lying between them. The germline V gene encodes CDR1 SGHTA and CDR2 FQGTGA. In nucleotides, the CDR3 is TGTGCCAGCAGCTTAATCAGCACAGATACGCAGTATTTT. This sequence encodes CASSLISTDTQYF.

The V gene is TRBV5-1, the J gene TRBJ2-7; D is ambiguous. This CDR3 has 13 amino acids. Trimming took 4 bases from V and 2 from J, leaving 10 bases between them. The germline CDR1 and CDR2 sequences are SGHRS and YFSETQ. CDR3 bases: TGCGCCAGCAGCGGAACAGTGACCTACGAGCAGTACTTC. It codes for CASSGTVTYEQYF.

This clonotype showed up just a few times. The chain carries TRBV7-9 and TRBJ1-2, with TRBD1 matching 7 bases. CDR3 length: 14 residues. CDR1 is SEHNR, CDR2 FQNEAQ, per germline (reference sequence). The ends lost 6 bases at V and 3 bases at J; junction bases unmatched: 7. The CDR3 coding sequence is TGTGCCAGCAGAGACGACAGGGAGTACTATGGCTACACCTTC. Translated, it gives CASRDDREYYGYTF.

This clonotype has a handful of counts. The gene calls are TRBV2 and TRBJ1-2; a weak D match, TRBD1 (6 bases). The CDR3 length is 13 residues. Germline V gene lookup returns CDR1 SNHLY and CDR2 FYNNEI. V dropped 7 bases and J dropped 2 bases, with 11 bases sitting between them. The CDR3 sequence is CASKGGPNYGYTF. The CDR3 DNA sequence: TGTGCCAGCAAGGGGGGGCCAAACTATGGCTACACCTTC.

Turning to this clonotype: This may stem from a read error, because a much larger clone lies one nucleotide away. The V gene is TRBV2, the J gene TRBJ1-4; 7 bases map to TRBD1. This CDR3 comprises 13 residues. With V trimmed by 10 bases and J by 4 bases, 6 bases remained unmatched. Per the germline V gene, CDR1 is SNHLY and CDR2 is FYNNEI. The CDR3 protein is CANGGTVNEKLFF. In DNA, the CDR3 is TGTGCCAACGGGGGGACAGTTAATGAAAAACTGTTTTTT.

The rearrangement uses TRBV29-1 and TRBJ2-7; 9 nucleotides align to TRBD1. There are 11 residues in the CDR3. In germline, CDR1 is SQVTM, CDR2 ANQGSEA. The CDR3 sequence is CTGTGYYEQYF. The CDR3 DNA reads TGCACCGGGACAGGGTACTACGAGCAGTACTTC.